In this sample, the clone carrying this T cell receptor (beta chain) turned up once. The data were obtained in a study of graft-versus-host responses after intestinal transplantation. Study background: Recipients were given multivisceral, liver-intestinal, or isolated intestinal transplants.

Lymphocytes from graft epithelium and lamina propria were isolated. The data were produced by immunoSEQ multiplex PCR, yet TCRdb's version contains in-frame clones alone and is incomplete. The repertoire consists of 5,000 or so clones, with 72% occurring once and the leading ten covering about 13%. J was trimmed by 3 bases and V by 5 bases; bases with no gene match: 5. This CDR3 region has 15 residues. The germline V gene encodes CDR1 MRHNA and CDR2 SNTAGT. This clonotype was obtained from a human patient who received an intestinal transplant, so some T cells may come from the graft donor. The chain uses TRBV6-4 and TRBJ2-1; 9 bases align to TRBD1. Specimen: ileum tissue, collected around 250 days after intestinal transplant. CDR3 protein: CASSLDRGYYNEQFF. The CDR3, as DNA: TGTGCCAGCAGTCTTGACAGGGGGTACTACAATGAGCAGTTCTTC.